Following are 7 T cell receptor beta chains from one sample sequenced in a study of T cell clones after liver transplantation. Method: immunoSEQ multiplex PCR; TCRdb's copy keeps in-frame clones and lacks some. Of under 90,000 clones listed, about four fifths are singletons. The source was CD4+ T cells from blood, collected before liver transplant. The receptors were gathered from a human donor who received a liver transplant.

In this sample, this clone turned up a few times. CDR3 sequence reads: CASSDGGGYTF. The DNA for the CDR3 is TGTGCCAGCAGTGATGGGGGCGGCTACACCTTC. This chain links TRBV2 with TRBJ1-2; tentatively, D is TRBD1 (6 bases). CDR3 size: 11 residues. V was trimmed by 3 bases and J by 8 bases, leaving 7 bases between them. CDR1 and CDR2 (germline): SNHLY, FYNNEI.

This clone was detected only once. The chain employs TRBV5-4 and TRBJ2-2; D unresolved. Trimming pared 0 bases from V and 5 bases from J, leaving 8 bases between. Per the germline V gene, CDR1 is SGHNT and CDR2 is YYREEE (reference sequence). This CDR3 comprises 14 residues. The CDR3 reads CASSLEVRTGELFF. DNA of the CDR3: TGTGCCAGCAGCTTGGAGGTTCGGACCGGGGAGCTGTTTTTT.

The rearrangement uses TRBV30 and TRBJ2-3; 10 bases agree with TRBD1. With 2 bases clipped from V and 2 bases from J, the junction kept 7 bases outside the gene matches. The CDR3 runs 16 residues. CDR1 GTSNPN and CDR2 SVGIG come from the germline V gene (reference sequence). The CDR3 spells CAWSLRDRGPTDTQYF. DNA of the CDR3: TGTGCCTGGAGTCTCCGGGACAGGGGTCCCACAGATACGCAGTATTTT.

In its sample, this clone was seen once. DNA for the CDR3: TGCGCCAGCAGCCAAGAGACCCGCCGTGGAAGGGAAACTAATGAAAAACTGTTTTTT. Translating gives CASSQETRRGRETNEKLFF. This chain joins TRBV4-3 and TRBJ1-4; D not resolved. Between the trimmed V and J ends, which lost 0 bases and 1 base, there was a span of 18 bases. The CDR3 consists of 19 residues. Germline V CDR1 and CDR2: LGHNA, YSLEER.

This clone was seen just once. This chain joins TRBV29-1 and TRBJ1-1; no clear D gene. The CDR3 has 10 residues. Trimming took 3 bases from V and 10 from J, leaving 9 bases between them. The V gene's germline CDR1 is SQVTM and CDR2 ANQGSEA. CDR3 residues: CSVDTDTAFF. The CDR3 DNA is TGCAGCGTTGACACAGACACAGCTTTCTTT. Combining the CDR3 with reference TRBV29-1 and TRBJ1-1 gives the whole variable domain SAVISQKPSRDICQRGTSLTIQCQVDSQVTMMFWYRQQPGQSLTLIATANQGSEATYESGFVIDKFPISRPNLTFSTLTVSNMSPEDSSIYLCSVDTDTAFFGQGTRLTVV.

This chain links TRBV28 with TRBJ2-7; 9 bases agree with TRBD1. This CDR3 is 16 amino acids long. V shed 2 bases and J 5 bases; nucleotides not matched to a gene: 10. The germline CDR1 and CDR2 sequences are MDHEN and SYDVKM. CDR3 in amino acids: CASSLVQGTGTHEQYF. DNA for the CDR3: TGTGCCAGCAGTTTAGTTCAAGGGACAGGGACTCACGAGCAGTACTTC.

This clone is a singleton in its sample. The V and J genes are TRBV4-3 and TRBJ2-3; the D is unclear. V shed 1 base and J shed 4 bases, with 12 bases lying between them. Germline CDR1 LGHNA, CDR2 YSLEER. The CDR3 has 15 residues. The CDR3 DNA sequence: TGCGCCAGCAGCCAAGGTCATATCTGGGCAGATACGCAGTATTTT. Amino acids: CASSQGHIWADTQYF.